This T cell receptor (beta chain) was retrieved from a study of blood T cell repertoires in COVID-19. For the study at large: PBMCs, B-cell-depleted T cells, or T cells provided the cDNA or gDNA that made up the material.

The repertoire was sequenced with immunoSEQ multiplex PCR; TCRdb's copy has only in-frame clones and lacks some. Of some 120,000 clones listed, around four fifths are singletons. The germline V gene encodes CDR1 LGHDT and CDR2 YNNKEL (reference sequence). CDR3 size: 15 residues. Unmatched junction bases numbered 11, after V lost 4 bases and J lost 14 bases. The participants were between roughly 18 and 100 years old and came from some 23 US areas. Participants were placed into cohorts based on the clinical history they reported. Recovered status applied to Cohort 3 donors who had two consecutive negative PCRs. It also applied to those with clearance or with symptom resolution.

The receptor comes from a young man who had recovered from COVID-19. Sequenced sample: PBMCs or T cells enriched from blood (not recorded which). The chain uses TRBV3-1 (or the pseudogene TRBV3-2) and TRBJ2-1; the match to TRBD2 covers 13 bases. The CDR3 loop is CASSPQLAGGLGEFF. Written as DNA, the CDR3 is TGTGCCAGCAGCCCCCAACTAGCGGGGGGGCTGGGGGAGTTCTTC.